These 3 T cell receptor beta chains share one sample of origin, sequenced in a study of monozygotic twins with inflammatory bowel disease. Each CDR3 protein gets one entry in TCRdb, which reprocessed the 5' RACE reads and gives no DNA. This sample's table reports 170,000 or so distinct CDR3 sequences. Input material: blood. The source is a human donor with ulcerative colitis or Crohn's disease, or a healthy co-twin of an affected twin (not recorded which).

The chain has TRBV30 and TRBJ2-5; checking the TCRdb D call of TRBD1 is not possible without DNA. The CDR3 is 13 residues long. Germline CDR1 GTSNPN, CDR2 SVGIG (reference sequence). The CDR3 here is CAWSRKGQETQYF. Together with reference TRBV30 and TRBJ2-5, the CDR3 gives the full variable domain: SQTIHQWPATLVQPVGSPLSLECTVEGTSNPNLYWYRQAAGRGLQLLFYSVGIGQISSEVPQNLSASRPQDRQFILSSKKLLLSDSGFYLCAWSRKGQETQYFGPGTRLLVL.

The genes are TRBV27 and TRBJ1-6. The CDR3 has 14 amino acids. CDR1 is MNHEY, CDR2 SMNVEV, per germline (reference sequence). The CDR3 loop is CASSPRGGNSPLHF.

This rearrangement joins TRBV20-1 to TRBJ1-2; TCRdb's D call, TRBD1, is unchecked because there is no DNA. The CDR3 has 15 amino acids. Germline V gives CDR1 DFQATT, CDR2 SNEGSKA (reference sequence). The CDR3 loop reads CSRTGEKGDNYGYTF.